One sample yielded the 2 T cell receptor beta chains listed below, sequenced in a study of cytomegalovirus exposure and HLA in healthy donors. This PCR relied on a set of 60 Vbeta primers and 13 Jbeta primers. Method: immunoSEQ multiplex PCR; TCRdb's copy keeps in-frame clones and lacks some. This table holds around 110,000 clones, around 74% found once. Sequencing used PBMCs. These receptors all come from a man aged 25-45 years in good health and CMV-seropositive.

J is TRBJ2-7 and V is TRBV10-2; 8 bases are a match to TRBD1. CDR1 WSHSY and CDR2 SAAADI come from the germline V gene. With V trimmed by 10 bases and J by 3 bases, 8 bases remained unmatched. This CDR3 contains 13 residues. CDR3 amino acids: CATADRELYEQYF. The CDR3 coding sequence is TGCGCCACCGCGGACAGGGAACTCTACGAGCAGTACTTC.

This clone was observed a handful of times. The likely explanation is a read error, given a far larger clone one base away. This chain uses TRBV7-9 with TRBJ1-1; D perhaps matches TRBD1 (5 bases). In germline, CDR1 is SEHNR, CDR2 FQNEAQ (reference sequence). This CDR3 region has 16 residues. CDR3 DNA sequence: TGTTCCAGCAGCCCGGTCGGGACTCGGGCGAACACTGAAGCTTTCTTT. It is translated as CSSSPVGTRANTEAFF.